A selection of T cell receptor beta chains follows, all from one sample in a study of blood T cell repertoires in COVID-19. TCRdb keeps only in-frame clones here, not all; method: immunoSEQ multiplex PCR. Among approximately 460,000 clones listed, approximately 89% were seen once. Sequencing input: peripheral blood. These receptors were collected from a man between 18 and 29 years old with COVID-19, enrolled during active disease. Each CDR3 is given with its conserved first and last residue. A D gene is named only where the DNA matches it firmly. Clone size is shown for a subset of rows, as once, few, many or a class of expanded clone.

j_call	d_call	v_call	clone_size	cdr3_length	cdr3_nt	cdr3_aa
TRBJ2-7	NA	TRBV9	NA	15	TGTGCCAGCAGCGTCTCATCTAGCGCCGCCTACGAGCAGTACTTC	CASSVSSSAAYEQYF
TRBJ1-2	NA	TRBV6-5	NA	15	TGTGCCACCACTCGCCACACAGTAACTAACTATGGCTACACCTTC	CATTRHTVTNYGYTF
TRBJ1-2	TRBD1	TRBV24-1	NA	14	TGTGCCACCAGTGATTCCGGGACAGAGGATGGCTACACCTTC	CATSDSGTEDGYTF
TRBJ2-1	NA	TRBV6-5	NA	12	TGTGCCAGCAGGACGAATATAGCGGAGCAGTTCTTC	CASRTNIAEQFF
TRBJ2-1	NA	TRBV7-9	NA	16	TGTGCCAGCAGCTTAGCGAACGGGGGAAGCTACAATGAGCAGTTCTTC	CASSLANGGSYNEQFF
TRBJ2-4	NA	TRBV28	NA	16	TGTGCCAGCAGCTCCCAAACCCCAGGGGATGAAAACATTCAGTACTTC	CASSSQTPGDENIQYF
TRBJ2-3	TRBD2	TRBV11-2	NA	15	TGTGCCAGCAGCTTTGTAGCGGGGCTCACAGATACGCAGTATTTT	CASSFVAGLTDTQYF
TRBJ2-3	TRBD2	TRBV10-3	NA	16	TGTGCCATCAGTGACCCGGGACTAGCAAATCCAGATACGCAGTATTTT	CAISDPGLANPDTQYF
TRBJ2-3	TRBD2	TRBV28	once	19	TGTGCCAGCAGTTTACCGGGAGGGGGACCGGGATCTTCCGGGGATACGCAGTATTTT	CASSLPGGGPGSSGDTQYF
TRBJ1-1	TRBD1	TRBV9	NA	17	TGTGCCAGCAGCGTAGCGTACAGGGGGGTTTCGGCGACTGAAGCTTTCTTT	CASSVAYRGVSATEAFF
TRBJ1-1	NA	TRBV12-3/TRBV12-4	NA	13	TGTGCCAGCAGTTTGTTAGGGGGCACTGAAGCTTTCTTT	CASSLLGGTEAFF